These 26 T cell receptor beta chains were sequenced from one sample in a study of blood T cell repertoires in COVID-19. Measured with immunoSEQ multiplex PCR; TCRdb has only the in-frame clones, and not every one. This table holds around 46,000 clones, more than 85% found once. Sequencing was carried out using peripheral blood. Source of these receptors: a man between 40 and 49 years old with active COVID-19.

This clone was observed once. The chain uses TRBV28 and TRBJ1-2, with D possibly being TRBD1 (5 bases). CDR1 is MDHEN and CDR2 is SYDVKM in the germline V gene. V shed 5 bases and J shed 4 bases, with 14 bases lying between them. This CDR3 spans 14 amino acids. CDR3 sequence: CASSLPAGVYGYTF. The CDR3 region has the DNA TGTGCCAGCAGTCTTCCGGCGGGGGTCTATGGCTACACCTTC.

This rearrangement joins TRBV29-1 to TRBJ2-7; D perhaps matches TRBD2 (6 bases). The germline V and J ends were trimmed by 5 bases and 2 bases, with 13 bases remaining between them. The CDR3 is 13 amino acids. Germline V gene lookup returns CDR1 SQVTM and CDR2 ANQGSEA. The CDR3 spells CSVLDRETYEQYF. CDR3 nucleotides: TGCAGCGTTCTGGACCGGGAGACCTACGAGCAGTACTTC.

DNA for the CDR3: TGTGCCAGCAGTGCTCGGACAGGGGGGGAGTACAATGAGCAGTTCTTC. It specifies CASSARTGGEYNEQFF. The rearrangement joins TRBV2 to TRBJ2-1, with 10 bases identical to TRBD1. Germline V lookup: CDR1 SNHLY, CDR2 FYNNEI. The V segment lost 4 bases and the J segment 4 bases; nucleotides outside the gene matches: 7. The CDR3 totals 16 residues.

This chain joins TRBV12-3 or TRBV12-4 and TRBJ2-1; 9 bases line up with TRBD2. The CDR3 totals 13 residues. V was clipped by 5 bases and J by 12 bases; unmatched bases: 8. As DNA, the CDR3 is TGTGCCAGCAGTGGGGATAGCGGGAGCTGGCAGTTCTTC. Translating it yields CASSGDSGSWQFF.

This sequence joins TRBV6-5 and TRBJ2-7; TRBD1 matches 7 bases. V gave up 5 bases and J gave up 5 bases; unmatched junction bases: 6. The CDR3 totals 13 residues. Looked up from germline, CDR1 is MNHEY and CDR2 is SVGAGI. Written as DNA, the CDR3 is TGTGCCAGCAGTAGGGGGCGCGGCCACGAGCAGTACTTC. Residues: CASSRGRGHEQYF.

The chain has TRBV18 and TRBJ2-7, with 9 nucleotides matching TRBD2. This CDR3 has 16 residues. With 0 bases clipped from V and 5 bases from J, the junction kept 8 bases outside the gene matches. Germline CDR1 KGHSH, CDR2 LQKENI. The CDR3 here is CASSPPTREGRDEQYF. Written as DNA, the CDR3 is TGTGCCAGCTCACCACCGACGCGGGAGGGCCGGGACGAGCAGTACTTC.

This chain links TRBV10-3 with TRBJ2-7; TRBD2 aligns across 14 bases. V was clipped by 10 bases and J by 6 bases; unmatched bases: 14. The CDR3 length is 16 residues. CDR1 is ENHRY and CDR2 is SYGVKD in the germline V gene. CDR3 residues: CATRGGTSGSEGEQYF. In DNA form, the CDR3 reads TGTGCCACCAGGGGCGGGACTAGCGGGAGCGAAGGCGAGCAGTACTTC.

The rearrangement links TRBV11-3 to TRBJ2-7; 7 bases are shared with TRBD2. Germline V gene data show CDR1 as SGHNT and CDR2 as YENEEA. V lost 2 bases to trimming and J lost 3 bases; unmatched junction nucleotides: 10. The CDR3 length is 16 residues. CDR3 region: CASSLTPSGPSYEQYF. The CDR3 nucleotides read TGTGCCAGCAGCTTAACCCCTAGCGGCCCTAGCTACGAGCAGTACTTC. Supplemented by reference TRBV11-3 and TRBJ2-7, the full variable domain reads EAGVVQSPRYKIIEKKQPVAFWCNPISGHNTLYWYLQNLGQGPELLIRYENEEAVDDSQLPKDRFSAERLKGVDSTLKIQPAELGDSAVYLCASSLTPSGPSYEQYFGPGTRLTVT.

The V and J genes are TRBV18 and TRBJ2-1; maybe TRBD1 (5 bases). CDR3 size: 14 residues. The V and J ends lost 8 bases and 5 bases respectively, with 16 bases between them. Germline CDR1 and CDR2: KGHSH and LQKENI. CDR3 nucleotide sequence: TGTGCCAGCCTCCTTAGGGGCCAGAACAATGAGCAGTTCTTC. Encoded protein: CASLLRGQNNEQFF.

The chain recombines TRBV2 with TRBJ2-2; D might be TRBD1 (5 bases). The CDR3 is 13 amino acids. The V end lost 10 bases, the J end lost 7 bases, and 16 bases lay between the germline ends. Germline assignment: CDR1 SNHLY and CDR2 FYNNEI. As DNA, the CDR3 is TGTGCCACCAAACTCAGGGTAGGCGGGGAGCTGTTTTTT. Translating it yields CATKLRVGGELFF.

In its sample, this clone was seen once. This rearrangement joins TRBV27 to TRBJ1-1; TRBD1 is a possible D gene (5 bases). Trimming left V 5 bases short and J 1 base short, with 8 bases between. The germline gives CDR1 MNHEY, CDR2 SMNVEV (reference sequence). The CDR3 is 13 residues long. Written as DNA, the CDR3 is TGTGCCAGCAGTCCCAGGGAGAACACTGAAGCTTTCTTT. It translates to CASSPRENTEAFF.

The chain uses TRBV6-6 and TRBJ1-2; D remains ambiguous. The germline V gene encodes CDR1 MNHNY and CDR2 SVGAGI (reference sequence). The CDR3 is made up of 15 amino acids. V lost 2 bases, J lost 4 bases, and 14 bases lay in between. As DNA, the CDR3 is TGTGCCAGCAGTTACGTCCGAGGGAATTTCTATGGCTACACCTTC. Protein product: CASSYVRGNFYGYTF.

CDR3 sequence reads: CATLSGTGGQETQYF. In nucleotides, the CDR3 is TGTGCCACCCTTTCCGGGACAGGGGGCCAAGAGACCCAGTACTTC. The chain carries TRBV10-3 and TRBJ2-5; TRBD1 agrees at 11 bases. The CDR3 runs to 15 residues. The germline gives CDR1 ENHRY, CDR2 SYGVKD. V trimming: 10 bases; J trimming: 1 base; junction bases outside the gene matches: 8.

Comments on this clone: Germline and junction disagree at one end, which may indicate a read error. The rearrangement joins TRBV10-1 to TRBJ1-3; no firm D call. The CDR3 extends over 8 amino acids. CDR1 is WNHNN, CDR2 SYGVQD, per germline (reference sequence). The chain's CDR3 is CASSDLLF. The DNA for the CDR3 is TGCGCCAGCAGTGATTTACTCTTT.

The chain uses TRBV9 and TRBJ2-3; 7 nucleotides align to TRBD1. The V gene's germline CDR1 is SGDLS and CDR2 YYNGEE. CDR3 size: 13 residues. V lost 4 bases to trimming and J lost 3 bases; unmatched junction nucleotides: 2. The CDR3 DNA is TGTGCCAGCAGCATCAGGGGGACAGATACGCAGTATTTT. Residues: CASSIRGTDTQYF.

This chain joins TRBV6-5 and TRBJ2-7, with a weak D call TRBD1 (6 bases). Trimming removed 0 bases at V and 4 bases at J, with 10 bases between. The CDR3 is 14 amino acids. From germline, CDR1 is MNHEY and CDR2 SVGAGI. This CDR3 reads CASSYSPGAYEQYF. CDR3 DNA: TGTGCCAGCAGTTACTCTCCAGGGGCGTACGAGCAGTACTTC.

V usage is TRBV7-9 and J usage is TRBJ1-2; D is perhaps TRBD1 (5 bases). V shed 5 bases and J shed 6 bases, with 22 bases lying between them. The germline gives CDR1 SEHNR, CDR2 FQNEAQ (reference sequence). This CDR3 spans 16 amino acids. The CDR3 nucleotides are TGTGCCAGCAGCCCCCCCACGGGTCCGGGGGTTGATGGCTACACCTTC. The encoded protein is CASSPPTGPGVDGYTF.

The chain is built from TRBV5-1 and TRBJ2-7, with D possibly TRBD1 on 5 matching bases. The germline gives CDR1 SGHRS, CDR2 YFSETQ. The ends were cut back, 1 base at V and 6 bases at J, with 11 bases in the middle. The CDR3 has 13 residues. The CDR3 here is CASSLWQGLEQYF. The CDR3 DNA sequence: TGCGCCAGCAGCTTGTGGCAGGGCCTCGAGCAGTACTTC.

V is TRBV5-1 and J is TRBJ1-2; D gene uncertain. There are 13 residues in the CDR3. The germline V gene has CDR1 SGHRS and CDR2 YFSETQ. With 3 bases removed from V and 4 bases from J, the gap between germline ends came to 10 bases. CDR3 in DNA: TGCGCCAGCAGCTCCGGGGTAGGCTATGGCTACACCTTC. Translated: CASSSGVGYGYTF. Looking up the rest from reference TRBV5-1 and TRBJ1-2 gives the full variable domain: KAGVTQTPRYLIKTRGQQVTLSCSPISGHRSVSWYQQTPGQGLQFLFEYFSETQRNKGNFPGRFSGRQFSNSRSEMNVSTLELGDSALYLCASSSGVGYGYTFGSGTRLTVV.

The rearrangement joins TRBV19 to TRBJ1-1; D gene ambiguous. This CDR3 comprises 13 residues. Trimming removed 6 bases from V and 4 bases from J, with 12 bases in between. The V gene's germline CDR1 is LNHDA and CDR2 SQIVND (reference sequence). CDR3 residues: CASRRGRGTEAFF. CDR3 in DNA: TGTGCCAGTAGGAGAGGGAGAGGCACTGAAGCTTTCTTT.

The rearrangement joins TRBV5-1 to TRBJ2-2, with 12 bases aligning to TRBD2. Germline V lookup: CDR1 SGHRS, CDR2 YFSETQ. The trim removed 5 bases at V and 5 bases at J, leaving 7 bases unmatched. This CDR3 is built from 16 residues. CDR3 nucleotides: TGCGCCAGCAGATCCCGGACTAGCGGGGAGACCGGGGAGCTGTTTTTT. Residues: CASRSRTSGETGELFF.

V and J are TRBV9 and TRBJ2-1; 7 nucleotides match TRBD2. CDR3 length equals 15 residues. Germline V gene sequence: CDR1 SGDLS, CDR2 YYNGEE. The V segment lost 3 bases and the J segment 1 base; nucleotides outside the gene matches: 4. As DNA, the CDR3 is TGTGCCAGCAGCGAACCTAGCGGTTCCTACAATGAGCAGTTCTTC. It translates to CASSEPSGSYNEQFF.

V gene TRBV12-3 or TRBV12-4 combines with J gene TRBJ2-7; TRBD2 matches at 10 bases. The length of the CDR3 is 12 residues. The ends lost 1 base at V and 12 bases at J; junction bases unmatched: 3. This CDR3 reads CASSLDPSGRYF. The CDR3 DNA sequence: TGTGCCAGCAGTTTAGATCCTAGCGGGAGGTACTTC.

The chain combines TRBV2 with TRBJ2-4; the D gene is possibly TRBD2 (5 bases). The CDR3 runs to 12 residues. Germline loops: CDR1 SNHLY, CDR2 FYNNEI. V was clipped by 8 bases and J by 0 bases, with 5 bases between them. The CDR3 sequence is CASEGAKNIQYF. The CDR3 DNA reads TGTGCCAGCGAGGGAGCCAAAAACATTCAGTACTTC.

The rearrangement links TRBV2 to TRBJ1-4; the match to TRBD1 covers 9 bases. The CDR3 is 14 amino acids. CDR1 SNHLY and CDR2 FYNNEI come from the germline V gene. With V trimmed by 6 bases and J by 8 bases, 7 bases remained unmatched. The CDR3 here is CASSQDRGGEKLFF. CDR3 DNA: TGTGCCAGCAGCCAGGACAGGGGCGGCGAAAAACTGTTTTTT. Full variable domain (remainder filled in from reference TRBV2 and TRBJ1-4): EPEVTQTPSHQVTQMGQEVILRCVPISNHLYFYWYRQILGQKVEFLVSFYNNEISEKSEIFDDQFSVERPDGSNFTLKIRSTKLEDSAMYFCASSQDRGGEKLFFGSGTQLSVL.

V usage is TRBV29-1 and J usage is TRBJ2-1, with 7 bases identical to TRBD2. This CDR3 contains 14 residues. With V trimmed by 4 bases and J by 8 bases, 11 bases remained unmatched. CDR1 is SQVTM and CDR2 is ANQGSEA in the germline V gene. The chain's CDR3 is CSVVGRDYFDEQFF. CDR3 in DNA: TGCAGCGTTGTAGGCCGGGACTACTTCGATGAGCAGTTCTTC.